The 26 T cell receptor beta chains reported below all come from one sample, sequenced in a study of blood T cell repertoires in COVID-19. Here immunoSEQ multiplex PCR was the method, and the copy in TCRdb shows in-frame clones only, minus some. The table shows about 280,000 clones, with over 75% occurring only once. The sample consisted of peripheral blood. The receptors derive from a human donor in a cohort sampled during active COVID-19.

In DNA, the CDR3 is TGTGCCAGCAGTTCAGGCAGGGCCCAGCATTTT. Encoded protein: CASSSGRAQHF. This rearrangement joins TRBV12-3 or TRBV12-4 to TRBJ1-5; possible D gene TRBD1, 5 bases. Trimming took 4 bases from V and 11 from J, leaving 9 bases between them. There are 11 residues in the CDR3.

The chain employs TRBV19 and TRBJ2-6, with TRBD1 identical over 9 bases. The ends lost 1 base at V and 4 bases at J; junction bases unmatched: 8. Per the germline V gene, CDR1 is LNHDA and CDR2 is SQIVND (reference sequence). This CDR3 comprises 18 residues. As DNA, the CDR3 is TGTGCCAGTAGTATAGTAAGGGACAGGGCCCGAGGGGCCAACGTCCTGACTTTC. Translation: CASSIVRDRARGANVLTF.

V gene TRBV5-4 combines with J gene TRBJ2-3; TRBD2 aligns across 8 bases. The CDR3 runs 16 residues. The germline gives CDR1 SGHNT, CDR2 YYREEE (reference sequence). V was clipped by 4 bases and J by 1 base; unmatched bases: 8. The CDR3 region has the DNA TGTGCCAGCAGCCCGGGGGTGACTAGCGGCACAGATACGCAGTATTTT. Translation: CASSPGVTSGTDTQYF.

This clone showed up just a few times. This sequence joins TRBV4-3 and TRBJ2-5; D might be TRBD1 (6 bases). CDR1 and CDR2 from the germline V gene are LGHNA and YSLEER. Trimming removed 4 bases from V and 5 bases from J, with 17 bases in between. The length of the CDR3 is 15 residues. The CDR3 nucleotides are TGCGCCAGCAGCCCTGATATAGGGGGTCTCGAGACCCAGTACTTC. Residues: CASSPDIGGLETQYF.

The gene calls are TRBV27 and TRBJ1-1; D perhaps matches TRBD1 (6 bases). The CDR3 extends over 15 amino acids. Germline CDR1 is MNHEY and CDR2 is SMNVEV (reference sequence). With 7 bases removed from V and 3 bases from J, the gap between germline ends came to 18 bases. CDR3 coding DNA: TGTGCCAGCACATCGTGGGGGCCAGGGGACACTGAAGCTTTCTTT. The encoded protein is CASTSWGPGDTEAFF.

This clone was found once. The chain is built from TRBV6-5 and TRBJ1-1; 7 bases align to TRBD1. The CDR3 is 14 amino acids. Germline V gene lookup returns CDR1 MNHEY and CDR2 SVGAGI. V trimming: 7 bases; J trimming: 5 bases; junction bases outside the gene matches: 10. As DNA, the CDR3 is TGTGCCAGCACCCTCGACAGGGTAGGGACTGAAGCTTTCTTT. The encoded protein is CASTLDRVGTEAFF.

The J gene is TRBJ2-1, the V gene TRBV28, with D possibly matching TRBD2 (6 bases). The CDR3 is 19 residues long. Germline lookup yields CDR1 MDHEN and CDR2 SYDVKM. The V end was cut by 6 bases, the J end by 2 bases, with 26 bases between. This CDR3 reads CASRTGQFRTKGPYNEQFF. The CDR3 DNA sequence: TGTGCCAGCAGAACTGGACAATTCCGGACTAAGGGCCCCTACAATGAGCAGTTCTTC. Variable domain in full (rest from reference TRBV28 and TRBJ2-1): DVKVTQSSRYLVKRTGEKVFLECVQDMDHENMFWYRQDPGLGLRLIYFSYDVKMKEKGDIPEGYSVSREKKERFSLILESASTNQTSMYLCASRTGQFRTKGPYNEQFFGPGTRLTVL.

The chain employs TRBV27 and TRBJ2-1, with D possibly TRBD2 on 6 matching bases. The germline CDR1 and CDR2 sequences are MNHEY and SMNVEV (reference sequence). The V end was cut by 1 base, the J end by 1 base, with 14 bases between. The CDR3 runs to 17 residues. The CDR3 DNA follows: TGTGCCAGCAGTTTATGGGGGACTTCGATTTCCTACAATGAGCAGTTCTTC. Residues: CASSLWGTSISYNEQFF.

The rearrangement joins TRBV10-3 to TRBJ1-3; D gene ambiguous. The CDR3 is 13 residues long. Deletions cut 10 bases from V and 3 bases from J, with 13 bases between. Germline V gene data show CDR1 as ENHRY and CDR2 as SYGVKD. The CDR3 DNA follows: TGTGCCACCTATTCGGAGGGTGGAAACACCATATATTTT. Encoded protein: CATYSEGGNTIYF.

In this sample, this clone turned up a few times. The chain has TRBV2 and TRBJ1-2; D unresolved. The CDR3 is made up of 16 amino acids. Deletions cut 4 bases from V and 2 bases from J, with 17 bases between. Germline V gene lookup returns CDR1 SNHLY and CDR2 FYNNEI. CDR3 in amino acids: CASSARMGAQNYGYTF. In DNA, the CDR3 is TGTGCCAGCAGTGCCCGAATGGGAGCCCAAAACTATGGCTACACCTTC.

Concerning this clone itself: In this CDR3 the conserved last residue, phenylalanine or tryptophan, is missing, so a read error is likely. The limits of the CDR3 on the DNA are not certain, so only TCRdb's listed CDR3 is given. The rearrangement uses TRBV14 and TRBJ1-2. Germline CDR1 and CDR2: SGHDN and FVKESK. The CDR3 is 15 amino acids long, termini counted. CDR3 in amino acids: CASSQDPPGRGLHLR.

The genes are TRBV7-9 and TRBJ1-2; 8 bases map to TRBD1. The CDR3 loop spans 15 amino acids. V lost 2 bases, J lost 12 bases, and 14 bases stayed unmatched. Per germline, CDR1 SEHNR and CDR2 FQNEAQ (reference sequence). CDR3 amino acids: CASSLPTPGGGGDTF. CDR3 nucleotides: TGTGCCAGCAGCTTACCGACTCCAGGGGGCGGAGGGGACACCTTC.

The CDR3 reads CASSLGNLAGSQETQYF. For the CDR3, the DNA is TGTGCCAGCAGCTTAGGTAACCTAGCGGGAAGCCAAGAGACCCAGTACTTC. The rearrangement uses TRBV11-2 and TRBJ2-5, with 9 bases lining up with TRBD2. CDR3 length: 17 amino acids. J was trimmed by 1 base and V by 1 base; bases with no gene match: 7. CDR1 and CDR2 from the germline V gene are SGHAT and FQNNGV. Combining the CDR3 with reference TRBV11-2 and TRBJ2-5 gives the whole variable domain EAGVAQSPRYKIIEKRQSVAFWCNPISGHATLYWYQQILGQGPKLLIQFQNNGVVDDSQLPKDRFSAERLKGVDSTLKIQPAKLEDSAVYLCASSLGNLAGSQETQYFGPGTRLLVL.

This clone was seen a few times. The rearrangement joins TRBV9 to TRBJ2-7; D might be TRBD2 (6 bases). Per the germline V gene, CDR1 is SGDLS and CDR2 is YYNGEE. V was clipped by 4 bases and J by 0 bases, with 14 bases between them. The CDR3 is 15 amino acids. The CDR3 loop is CASSSGSQPSYEQYF. DNA of the CDR3: TGTGCCAGCAGCTCCGGGAGCCAGCCCTCCTACGAGCAGTACTTC.

This chain's CDR3 is CASSRKLTGNQPQHF. The CDR3 coding sequence is TGTGCCAGCAGCCGAAAATTGACAGGGAACCAGCCCCAGCATTTT. The gene calls are TRBV6-2 or TRBV6-3 and TRBJ1-5; the match to TRBD1 covers 7 bases. The CDR3 is 15 amino acids. V was pared by 6 bases and J by 7 bases, with 12 bases of the junction left unmatched. From germline, CDR1 is MNHEY and CDR2 SVGEGT.

The V gene is TRBV6-6, the J gene TRBJ2-2, with 13 bases aligning to TRBD2. This CDR3 comprises 15 residues. V was pared by 6 bases and J by 5 bases, with 3 bases of the junction left unmatched. Germline V CDR1 and CDR2: MNHNY, SVGAGI (reference sequence). The CDR3 sequence: CASSWGLAGTGELFF. The CDR3 region has the DNA TGTGCCAGCAGCTGGGGACTAGCGGGGACCGGGGAGCTGTTTTTT.

V is TRBV6-4 and J is TRBJ2-2; TRBD2 is a possible D gene (6 bases). CDR1 MRHNA and CDR2 SNTAGT come from the germline V gene. The germline V and J ends were trimmed by 8 bases and 1 base, with 17 bases remaining between them. The CDR3 has 16 amino acids. The CDR3 sequence: CASGRAGGLNTGELFF. In DNA, the CDR3 is TGTGCCAGCGGGCGGGCAGGAGGGCTGAACACCGGGGAGCTGTTTTTT.

The gene calls are TRBV19 and TRBJ2-2; D is perhaps TRBD1 (5 bases). Trimming left V 9 bases short and J 3 bases short, with 8 bases between. The CDR3 runs 12 residues. Looked up from germline, CDR1 is LNHDA and CDR2 is SQIVND (reference sequence). CDR3 coding DNA: TGTGCCAGCTTACAGGACACCGGGGAGCTGTTTTTT. Translated, it gives CASLQDTGELFF. Full variable domain (rest looked up from reference TRBV19 and TRBJ2-2): DGGITQSPKYLFRKEGQNVTLSCEQNLNHDAMYWYRQDPGQGLRLIYYSQIVNDFQKGDIAEGYSVSREKKESFPLTVTSAQKNPTAFYLCASLQDTGELFFGEGSRLTVL.

The chain has TRBV5-6 and TRBJ2-7, with 7 bases fitting TRBD1. The CDR3 is 13 residues long. Germline values: CDR1 SGHDT, CDR2 YYEEEE. V dropped 5 bases and J dropped 3; count of bases not matched to a gene: 5. The DNA for the CDR3 is TGTGCCAGCAGTTCCCCAGGGGGCTACGAGCAGTACTTC. Encoded protein: CASSSPGGYEQYF.

The chain recombines TRBV18 with TRBJ1-1; 7 nucleotides align to TRBD1. Germline V gene data show CDR1 as KGHSH and CDR2 as LQKENI. The CDR3 runs to 14 residues. J was trimmed by 1 base and V by 4 bases; bases with no gene match: 3. DNA for the CDR3: TGTGCCAGCTCACATAGACAGGGGAACACTGAAGCTTTCTTT. Translation gives CASSHRQGNTEAFF. The full variable domain, with the rest looked up from reference TRBV18 and TRBJ1-1, is NAGVMQNPRHLVRRRGQEARLRCSPMKGHSHVYWYRQLPEEGLKFMVYLQKENIIDESGMPKERFSAEFPKEGPSILRIQQVVRGDSAAYFCASSHRQGNTEAFFGQGTRLTVV.

This chain links TRBV15 with TRBJ1-2; D not resolved. Per the germline V gene, CDR1 is LNHNV and CDR2 is YYDKDF (reference sequence). CDR3 length: 16 amino acids. V was shortened by 0 bases and J by 2 bases, with 13 bases between the two germline ends. In nucleotides, the CDR3 is TGTGCCACCAGCAGAGAAGTCGCCAGGCAGAACTATGGCTACACCTTC. It translates to CATSREVARQNYGYTF.

The chain employs TRBV5-8 and TRBJ2-3; 7 bases match TRBD2. The junction had 5 bases not matched to a gene; V was cut back by 4 bases and J by 3 bases. CDR1 is SGHTS and CDR2 is YDEGEE in the germline V gene. This CDR3 region has 14 residues. The CDR3 spells CASSLTSRTDTQYF. DNA of the CDR3: TGTGCCAGCAGCCTGACTAGCAGGACAGATACGCAGTATTTT. Together with reference TRBV5-8 and TRBJ2-3, the CDR3 gives the full variable domain: EAGVTQSPTHLIKTRGQQATLRCSPISGHTSVYWYQQALGLGLQFLLWYDEGEERNRGNFPPRFSGRQFPNYSSELNVNALELEDSALYLCASSLTSRTDTQYFGPGTRLTVL.

V usage is TRBV12-3 or TRBV12-4 and J usage is TRBJ2-1; 7 positions match TRBD1. The CDR3 runs to 12 residues. Trimming took 7 bases from V and 7 from J; bases not matched to a gene: 4. The CDR3 nucleotides are TGTGCCAGCACCGGGACAGCTAATGAGCAGTTCTTC. Translating gives CASTGTANEQFF.

The chain employs TRBV7-2 and TRBJ1-5; D gene unclear. Trimming cost V 1 base and J 2 bases, with 3 bases left between them. CDR1 is SGHTA and CDR2 is FQGNSA in the germline V gene. CDR3 size: 13 residues. CDR3 region: CASSLVGNQPQHF. DNA of the CDR3: TGTGCCAGCAGCTTAGTCGGCAATCAGCCCCAGCATTTT.

This clone was seen only a few times. The chain recombines TRBV6-5 with TRBJ2-2; D is perhaps TRBD1 (5 bases). V lost 2 bases and J 2 bases, leaving 9 bases between the germline ends. CDR3 length equals 15 residues. Germline-derived CDR1 and CDR2 are MNHEY and SVGAGI. The DNA of the CDR3 is TGTGCCAGCAGTTACCTCTGGACAAACACCGGGGAGCTGTTTTTT. The encoded protein is CASSYLWTNTGELFF.

V gene TRBV28 combines with J gene TRBJ2-3, with 14 bases matching TRBD2. This CDR3 has 18 residues. CDR1 MDHEN and CDR2 SYDVKM come from the germline V gene. V lost 6 bases and J lost 4; bases outside the gene matches: 12. The DNA of the CDR3 is TGTGCCAGCAGGGCGGGACTAGCGGGAGTTGGTACTTCAGATACGCAGTATTTT. This encodes CASRAGLAGVGTSDTQYF.